Following are 14 T cell receptor beta chains from one sample sequenced in a study of cytomegalovirus exposure and HLA in healthy donors. The repertoire was sequenced with immunoSEQ multiplex PCR; TCRdb's copy has only in-frame clones and lacks some. Of some 180,000 clones listed, around 86% were seen once; the top ten hold 6% to 8%. Sequencing used PBMCs. These receptor sequences come from a man aged 25-45 years in good health and CMV-seropositive.

The chain recombines TRBV29-1 with TRBJ1-3; D not certain. V was shortened by 4 bases and J by 4 bases, with 11 bases between the two germline ends. Germline lookup yields CDR1 SQVTM and CDR2 ANQGSEA. This CDR3 has 13 amino acids. The CDR3 bases are TGCAGCGTTGGTGGTCCAGAGGGAAACACCATATATTTT. It is translated as CSVGGPEGNTIYF.

The rearrangement links TRBV5-1 to TRBJ2-1; 9 bases map to TRBD2. The CDR3 spans 15 residues. Germline values: CDR1 SGHRS, CDR2 YFSETQ. Unmatched junction bases numbered 4, after V lost 0 bases and J lost 6 bases. The CDR3 loop is CASSLGSGGINEQFF. The CDR3, as DNA: TGCGCCAGCAGCTTGGGTAGCGGGGGAATCAATGAGCAGTTCTTC. Full variable domain (missing parts from reference TRBV5-1 and TRBJ2-1): KAGVTQTPRYLIKTRGQQVTLSCSPISGHRSVSWYQQTPGQGLQFLFEYFSETQRNKGNFPGRFSGRQFSNSRSEMNVSTLELGDSALYLCASSLGSGGINEQFFGPGTRLTVL.

V usage is TRBV10-3 and J usage is TRBJ1-3; unclear D gene. The length of the CDR3 is 14 residues. The germline gives CDR1 ENHRY, CDR2 SYGVKD. Trimming pared 3 bases from V and 0 bases from J, leaving 6 bases between. CDR3 bases: TGTGCCATCAGTGATAACCTCTCTGGAAACACCATATATTTT. The encoded protein is CAISDNLSGNTIYF.

This clone was seen a few times. The V call is TRBV5-1, the J call TRBJ1-1; D gene uncertain. Deletions cut 5 bases from V and 1 base from J, with 12 bases between. The CDR3 runs to 14 residues. Germline assignment: CDR1 SGHRS and CDR2 YFSETQ. DNA of the CDR3: TGCGCCAGCAGTGGTTTACTGGAGAACACTGAAGCTTTCTTT. Amino acids: CASSGLLENTEAFF.

The rearrangement links TRBV19 to TRBJ2-7; TRBD2 matches 7 bases. Per germline, CDR1 LNHDA and CDR2 SQIVND (reference sequence). J was trimmed by 0 bases and V by 4 bases; bases with no gene match: 6. The length of the CDR3 is 15 residues. The CDR3 here is CASSSGGVASYEQYF. The CDR3 DNA is TGTGCCAGTAGTAGTGGGGGGGTAGCCTCCTACGAGCAGTACTTC.

The rearrangement joins TRBV5-6 to TRBJ1-3, with D unresolved. There are 15 residues in the CDR3. Trimming took 0 bases from V and 1 from J, leaving 8 bases between them. Germline-derived CDR1 and CDR2 are SGHDT and YYEEEE. The DNA for the CDR3 is TGTGCCAGCAGCTTGGGCAGACTTTCTGGAAACACCATATATTTT. Protein: CASSLGRLSGNTIYF.

The gene calls are TRBV5-1 and TRBJ1-4; TRBD1 matches 7 bases. The CDR3 consists of 15 residues. V trimming: 2 bases; J trimming: 6 bases; junction bases outside the gene matches: 7. The V gene's germline CDR1 is SGHRS and CDR2 YFSETQ. The DNA of the CDR3 is TGCGCCAGCAGCTTACAGGGGTCTCAGGATGAAAAACTGTTTTTT. Protein sequence: CASSLQGSQDEKLFF.

The CDR3 sequence is CASSFRGYNQPQHF. The CDR3 DNA reads as TGTGCCAGCAGCTTTCGGGGGTATAACCAGCCCCAGCATTTT. The chain is built from TRBV5-6 and TRBJ1-5; D is perhaps TRBD1 (5 bases). The germline V and J ends were trimmed by 2 bases and 7 bases, with 13 bases remaining between them. This CDR3 is built from 14 residues. Germline V gene sequence: CDR1 SGHDT, CDR2 YYEEEE.

The CDR3 region has the DNA TGTGCCAGCAGTCCTGGGACAGCGAACAATGAGCAGTTCTTC. Translation: CASSPGTANNEQFF. The V and J genes are TRBV6-7 and TRBJ2-1; 7 positions match TRBD1. TRBV6-7 is flagged as an ORF with uncertain function. The CDR3 runs to 14 residues. Losses at the gene ends were 5 bases for V and 5 bases for J; bases not matched to a gene: 6.

This clone was detected only once. For the CDR3, the DNA is TGTGCCAGCAGCCTGGGCGGGAGGCCCGATGAGCAGTTCTTC. Translating it yields CASSLGGRPDEQFF. V usage is TRBV6-1 and J usage is TRBJ2-1; 8 nucleotides align to TRBD2. Germline V CDR1 and CDR2: MNHNS, SASEGT. CDR3 size: 14 residues. The ends lost 6 bases at V and 8 bases at J; junction bases unmatched: 9.

The chain couples TRBV30 to TRBJ1-4; 8 bases line up with TRBD1. Germline CDR1 and CDR2: GTSNPN and SVGIG (reference sequence). CDR3 length: 13 amino acids. V lost 4 bases to trimming and J lost 10 bases; unmatched junction nucleotides: 8. The CDR3 region has the DNA TGTGCCTGGACTTCGGACAGGGCAGGAAAACTGTTTTTT. Translating it yields CAWTSDRAGKLFF.

V and J are TRBV11-3 and TRBJ1-1, with unresolved D. V dropped 5 bases and J dropped 0 bases, with 7 bases sitting between them. CDR1 is SGHNT, CDR2 YENEEA, per germline. The CDR3 is 13 amino acids. CDR3 amino acids: CASSPGLNTEAFF. The CDR3, as DNA: TGTGCCAGCAGCCCCGGCCTGAACACTGAAGCTTTCTTT.

This rearrangement joins TRBV5-1 to TRBJ1-2; TRBD1 might be the D (6 bases). The V end lost 7 bases, the J end lost 1 base, and 14 bases lay between the germline ends. Germline V CDR1 and CDR2: SGHRS, YFSETQ. This CDR3 has 14 residues. Here the CDR3 reads CASAGTSYNYGYTF. CDR3 coding DNA: TGCGCCAGCGCCGGGACATCCTATAACTATGGCTACACCTTC.

The chain links TRBV9 to TRBJ2-1, with D hard to call. V was clipped by 0 bases and J by 3 bases, with 7 bases between them. This CDR3 comprises 14 residues. The germline gives CDR1 SGDLS, CDR2 YYNGEE. CDR3 residues: CASSVAASYNEQFF. CDR3 DNA: TGTGCCAGCAGCGTAGCTGCCAGCTACAATGAGCAGTTCTTC. The full variable domain, completed using reference TRBV9 and TRBJ2-1, is DSGVTQTPKHLITATGQRVTLRCSPRSGDLSVYWYQQSLDQGLQFLIQYYNGEERAKGNILERFSAQQFPDLHSELNLSSLELGDSALYFCASSVAASYNEQFFGPGTRLTVL.